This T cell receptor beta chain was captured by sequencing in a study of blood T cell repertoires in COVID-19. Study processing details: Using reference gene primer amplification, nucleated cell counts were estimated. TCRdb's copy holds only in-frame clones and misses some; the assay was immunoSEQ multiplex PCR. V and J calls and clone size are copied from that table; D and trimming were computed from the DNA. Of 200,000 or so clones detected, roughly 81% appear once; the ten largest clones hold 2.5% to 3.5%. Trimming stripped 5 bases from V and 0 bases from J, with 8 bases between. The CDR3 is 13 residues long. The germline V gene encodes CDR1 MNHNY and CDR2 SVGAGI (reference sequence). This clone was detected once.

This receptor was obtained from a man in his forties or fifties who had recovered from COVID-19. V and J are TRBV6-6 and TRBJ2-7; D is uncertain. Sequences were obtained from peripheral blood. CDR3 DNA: TGTGCCAGCAGTCCTCCTCCCTCCTACGAGCAGTACTTC. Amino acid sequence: CASSPPPSYEQYF.